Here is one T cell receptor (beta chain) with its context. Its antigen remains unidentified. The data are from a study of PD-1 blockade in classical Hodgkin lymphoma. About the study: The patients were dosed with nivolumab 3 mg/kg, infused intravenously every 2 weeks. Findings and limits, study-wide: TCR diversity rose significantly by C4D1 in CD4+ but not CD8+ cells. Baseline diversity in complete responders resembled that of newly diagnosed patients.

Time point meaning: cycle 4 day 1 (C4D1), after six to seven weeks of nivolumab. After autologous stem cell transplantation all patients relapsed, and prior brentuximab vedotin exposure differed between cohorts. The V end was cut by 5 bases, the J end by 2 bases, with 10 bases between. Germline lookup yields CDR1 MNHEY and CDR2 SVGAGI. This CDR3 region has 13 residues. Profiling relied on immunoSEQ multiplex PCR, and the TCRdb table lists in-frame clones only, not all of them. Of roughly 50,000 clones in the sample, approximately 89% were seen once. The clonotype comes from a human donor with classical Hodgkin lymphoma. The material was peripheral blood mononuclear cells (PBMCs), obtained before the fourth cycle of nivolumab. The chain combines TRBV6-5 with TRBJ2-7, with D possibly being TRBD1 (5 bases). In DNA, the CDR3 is TGTGCCAGCAGTACTGACAGAGCCTACGAGCAGTACTTC. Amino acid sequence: CASSTDRAYEQYF.